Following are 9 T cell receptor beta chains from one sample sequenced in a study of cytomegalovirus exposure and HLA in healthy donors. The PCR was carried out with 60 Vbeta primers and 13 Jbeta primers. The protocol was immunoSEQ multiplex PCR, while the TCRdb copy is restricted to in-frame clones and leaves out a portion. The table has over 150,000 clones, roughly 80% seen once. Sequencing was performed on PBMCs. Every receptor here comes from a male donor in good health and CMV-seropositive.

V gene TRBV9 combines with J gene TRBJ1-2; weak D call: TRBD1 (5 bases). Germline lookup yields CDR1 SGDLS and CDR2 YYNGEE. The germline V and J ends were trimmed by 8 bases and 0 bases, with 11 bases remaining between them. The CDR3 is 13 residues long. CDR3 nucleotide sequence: TGTGCCAGTGCGGACAAAGCTAACTATGGCTACACCTTC. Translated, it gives CASADKANYGYTF.

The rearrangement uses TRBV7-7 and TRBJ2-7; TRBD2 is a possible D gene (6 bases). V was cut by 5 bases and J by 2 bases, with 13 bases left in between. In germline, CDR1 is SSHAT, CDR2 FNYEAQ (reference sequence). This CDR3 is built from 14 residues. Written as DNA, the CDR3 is TGTGCCAGCAGCCGCGGGGATGGTCCCTACGAGCAGTACTTC. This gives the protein CASSRGDGPYEQYF. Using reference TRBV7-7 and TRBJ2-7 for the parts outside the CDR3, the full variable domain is GAGVSQSPRYKVTKRGQDVTLRCDPISSHATLYWYQQALGQGPEFLTYFNYEAQPDKSGLPSDRFSAERPEGSISTLTIQRTEQRDSAMYRCASSRGDGPYEQYFGPGTRLTVT.

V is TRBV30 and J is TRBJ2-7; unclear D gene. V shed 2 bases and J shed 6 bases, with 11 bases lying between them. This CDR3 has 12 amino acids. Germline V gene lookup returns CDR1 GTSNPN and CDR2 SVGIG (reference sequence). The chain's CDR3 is CAWSRQTLEQYF. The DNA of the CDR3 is TGTGCCTGGAGTCGCCAGACACTCGAGCAGTACTTC.

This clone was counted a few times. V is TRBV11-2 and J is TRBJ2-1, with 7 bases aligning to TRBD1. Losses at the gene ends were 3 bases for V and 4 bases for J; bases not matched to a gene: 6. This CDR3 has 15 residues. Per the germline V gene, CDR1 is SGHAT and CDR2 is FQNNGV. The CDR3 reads CASSFRDSGYNEQFF. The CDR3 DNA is TGTGCCAGCAGCTTCCGGGACAGTGGTTACAATGAGCAGTTCTTC.

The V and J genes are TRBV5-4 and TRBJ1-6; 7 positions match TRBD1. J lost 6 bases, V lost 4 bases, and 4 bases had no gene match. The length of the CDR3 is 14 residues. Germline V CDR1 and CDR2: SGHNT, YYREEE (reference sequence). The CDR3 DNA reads TGTGCCAGCAGCCCGACAGGGTCTAATTCACCCCTCCACTTT. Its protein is CASSPTGSNSPLHF.

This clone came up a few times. As DNA, the CDR3 is TGCGCCAGCAGCCCCCACCAGGGGCCCAACGAGCAGTACTTC. Translation: CASSPHQGPNEQYF. This chain uses TRBV4-3 with TRBJ2-7, with D possibly being TRBD1 (6 bases). The CDR3 covers 14 residues. V shed 4 bases and J shed 5 bases, with 15 bases lying between them. Germline V lookup: CDR1 LGHNA, CDR2 YSLEER.

This chain's CDR3 is CASSFGIHRVDTEAFF. CDR3 DNA sequence: TGTGCCAGCAGCTTTGGGATCCACAGGGTGGACACTGAAGCTTTCTTT. The rearrangement joins TRBV12-1 to TRBJ1-1; the listed D gene, TRBD1, was not tested against the DNA. TRBV12-1 is a pseudogene segment. This CDR3 has 16 residues.

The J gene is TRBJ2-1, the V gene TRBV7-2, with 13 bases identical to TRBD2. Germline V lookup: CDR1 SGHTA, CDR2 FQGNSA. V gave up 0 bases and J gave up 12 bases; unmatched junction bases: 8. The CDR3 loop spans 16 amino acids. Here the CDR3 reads CASSLAGTSGKRRQFF. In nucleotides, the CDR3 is TGTGCCAGCAGCTTAGCCGGGACTAGCGGGAAACGGCGGCAGTTCTTC. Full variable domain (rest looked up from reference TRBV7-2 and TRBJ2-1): GAGVSQSPSNKVTEKGKDVELRCDPISGHTALYWYRQSLGQGLEFLIYFQGNSAPDKSGLPSDRFSAERTGGSVSTLTIQRTQQEDSAVYLCASSLAGTSGKRRQFFGPGTRLTVL.

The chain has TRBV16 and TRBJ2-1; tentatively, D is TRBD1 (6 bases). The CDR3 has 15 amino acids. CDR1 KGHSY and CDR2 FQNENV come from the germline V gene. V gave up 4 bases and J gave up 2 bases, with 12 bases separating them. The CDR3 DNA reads TGTGCCAGCAGCCGGGGGCAGGCCACCTACAATGAGCAGTTCTTC. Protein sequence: CASSRGQATYNEQFF.